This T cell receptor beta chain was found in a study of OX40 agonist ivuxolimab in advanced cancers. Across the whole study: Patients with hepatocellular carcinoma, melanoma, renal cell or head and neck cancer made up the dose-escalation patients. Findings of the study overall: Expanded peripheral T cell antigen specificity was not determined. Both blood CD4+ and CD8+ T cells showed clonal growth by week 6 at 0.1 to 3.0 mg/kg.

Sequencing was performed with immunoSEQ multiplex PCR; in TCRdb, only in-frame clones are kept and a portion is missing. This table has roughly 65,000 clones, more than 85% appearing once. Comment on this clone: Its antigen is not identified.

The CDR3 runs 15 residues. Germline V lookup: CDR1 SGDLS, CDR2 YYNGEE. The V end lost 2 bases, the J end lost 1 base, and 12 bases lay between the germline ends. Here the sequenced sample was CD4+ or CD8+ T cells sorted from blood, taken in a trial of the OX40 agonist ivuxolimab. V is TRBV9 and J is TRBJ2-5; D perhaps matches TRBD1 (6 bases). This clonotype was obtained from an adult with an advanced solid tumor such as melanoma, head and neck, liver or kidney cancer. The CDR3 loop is CASSVTGNFQETQYF. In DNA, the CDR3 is TGTGCCAGCAGCGTTACAGGGAACTTCCAAGAGACCCAGTACTTC.